The 27 T cell receptor beta chains below all came from one sample that was sequenced in a study of CD8 T cells in ankylosing spondylitis. Overall study findings and caveats: A motif in TCR beta, a set of about 8 highly homologous variants, appeared characteristic of ankylosing spondylitis blood.

Antigens of these TCRs are unknown. TCRdb re-called the 5' RACE reads with MiXCR, one entry per CDR3 protein. The table lists 500,000 or so distinct CDR3 sequences, 5.3% of them singletons. The sample was blood, either unsorted or a sorted T cell fraction (not recorded which). Receptors were obtained from a male donor with ankylosing spondylitis.

This clonotype has ten or more counts. The CDR3 spells CSARRDRVNQPQHF. The CDR3 bases are TGCAGTGCTAGAAGGGACAGAGTTAATCAGCCCCAGCATTTT. V and J are TRBV20-1 and TRBJ1-5; 7 nucleotides align to TRBD1. CDR3 length: 14 amino acids. The ends lost 2 bases at V and 4 bases at J; junction bases unmatched: 5. Per the germline V gene, CDR1 is DFQATT and CDR2 is SNEGSKA (reference sequence).

The V call is TRBV5-1, the J call TRBJ2-1; D may be TRBD2 (6 bases). This CDR3 region has 15 residues. V lost 1 base, J lost 0 bases, and 8 bases lay in between. Germline CDR1 and CDR2: SGHRS and YFSETQ. The CDR3 sequence: CASSLQAGSYNEQFF. In DNA form, the CDR3 reads TGCGCCAGCAGCTTGCAAGCGGGCTCCTACAATGAGCAGTTCTTC.

This clonotype was observed many times. Possible read error: a much larger clone is one base away. The chain is built from TRBV6-6 and TRBJ2-3; D unclear. Germline V gives CDR1 MNHNY, CDR2 SVGAGI (reference sequence). V was cut by 1 base and J by 5 bases, with 4 bases left in between. The CDR3 runs to 12 residues. The CDR3, as DNA: TGTGCCAGCAGTTACTGGGGAGATACGCAGTATTTT. Translating it yields CASSYWGDTQYF.

This clonotype was counted many times. The chain links TRBV3-1 to TRBJ2-5, with D hard to call. Germline loops: CDR1 LGHDT, CDR2 YNNKEL (reference sequence). V was pared by 3 bases and J by 5 bases, with 7 bases between. The CDR3 spans 12 residues. DNA of the CDR3: TGTGCCAGCAGCCATTTGGGGGAGACCCAGTACTTC. Its protein product is CASSHLGETQYF.

This clonotype has at least ten counts. The CDR3 coding sequence is TGTGCCACCAGTGATCCAGACAGGGACAGCAATCAGCCCCAGCATTTT. Translated, it gives CATSDPDRDSNQPQHF. The chain couples TRBV24-1 to TRBJ1-5, with TRBD1 identical over 7 bases. The CDR3 spans 16 residues. Germline V gives CDR1 KGHDR, CDR2 SFDVKD. V gave up 3 bases and J gave up 1 base; unmatched junction bases: 5.

This clonotype appeared many times. This chain connects TRBV7-2 to TRBJ2-5, with a tentative D call TRBD2 (5 bases). CDR3 size: 14 residues. The V end was cut by 1 base, the J end by 9 bases, with 15 bases between. CDR1 is SGHTA and CDR2 is FQGNSA in the germline V gene. In DNA form, the CDR3 reads TGTGCCAGCAGCTTAGAACCAGGACGGGGAGCCCAGTACTTC. Translating gives CASSLEPGRGAQYF.

This clonotype was observed at least ten times. V and J are TRBV20-1 and TRBJ2-2; D is possibly TRBD2 (6 bases). Germline V gene lookup returns CDR1 DFQATT and CDR2 SNEGSKA (reference sequence). V was pared by 3 bases and J by 4 bases, with 18 bases between. The CDR3 loop spans 16 amino acids. This CDR3 reads CSARPTGGPRTGELFF. The DNA for the CDR3 is TGCAGTGCTAGGCCTACTGGAGGGCCCCGCACCGGGGAGCTGTTTTTT.

This clonotype was seen many times. V and J are TRBV4-3 and TRBJ2-3; TRBD1 is a possible D gene (5 bases). Germline V CDR1 and CDR2: LGHNA, YSLEER. CDR3 size: 16 residues. Trimming pared 1 base from V and 3 bases from J, leaving 14 bases between. CDR3 nucleotide sequence: TGCGCCAGCAGCCAAGTCCCAGGGATCAGGACAGATACGCAGTATTTT. As protein: CASSQVPGIRTDTQYF.

The table lists this clonotype with many counts. V gene TRBV7-9 combines with J gene TRBJ1-2, with D perhaps TRBD1 (6 bases). CDR1 SEHNR and CDR2 FQNEAQ come from the germline V gene (reference sequence). CDR3 length: 13 amino acids. The V end was cut by 3 bases, the J end by 5 bases, with 10 bases between. Here the CDR3 reads CASSFIGGYGYTF. The CDR3, as DNA: TGTGCCAGCAGCTTTATAGGGGGATATGGCTACACCTTC.

The sample holds many counts of this clonotype. The CDR3 protein is CASSRGQSFNYEQYF. The CDR3, as DNA: TGTGCCAGCAGCCGGGGACAGTCATTCAACTACGAGCAGTACTTC. The chain joins TRBV6-2 or TRBV6-3 to TRBJ2-7, with 7 bases lining up with TRBD1. V shed 6 bases, J shed 3 bases, and the junction held 11 bases outside the gene matches. Germline-derived CDR1 and CDR2 are MNHEY and SVGEGT. The CDR3 extends over 15 amino acids.

This clonotype was seen many times. This chain links TRBV20-1 with TRBJ1-2; 8 nucleotides line up with TRBD1. The CDR3 covers 13 residues. Germline-derived CDR1 and CDR2 are DFQATT and SNEGSKA (reference sequence). Germline trimming cut 0 bases from V and 4 bases from J; bases unmatched to any gene: 1. CDR3 loop: CSAREDRAYGYTF. CDR3 nucleotide sequence: TGCAGTGCTAGAGAGGACAGGGCCTATGGCTACACCTTC.

This clonotype has at least ten counts. This chain links TRBV29-1 with TRBJ1-5; D possibly corresponds to TRBD1 (5 bases). The germline V gene encodes CDR1 SQVTM and CDR2 ANQGSEA. The CDR3 totals 13 residues. With 4 bases removed from V and 7 bases from J, the gap between germline ends came to 14 bases. CDR3 coding DNA: TGCAGCGTTGGTAGTGGGGGGTCCCAGCCCCAGCATTTT. This codes for CSVGSGGSQPQHF.

The chain employs TRBV14 and TRBJ2-7; unclear D gene. CDR3 length: 12 residues. V lost 0 bases and J lost 3, with 3 bases in between. Germline V CDR1 and CDR2: SGHDN, FVKESK. This chain's CDR3 is CASSQEIYEQYF. In DNA form, the CDR3 reads TGTGCCAGCAGCCAAGAGATCTACGAGCAGTACTTC.

This clonotype was observed many times. The J gene is TRBJ1-1, the V gene TRBV12-3 or TRBV12-4; maybe TRBD1 (5 bases). The V gene lost 8 bases and the J gene lost 4 bases, with 23 bases spanning the gap. There are 16 residues in the CDR3. The CDR3 region is CASLKGQGIMGTEAFF. CDR3 DNA: TGTGCCAGCTTGAAGGGGCAGGGAATTATGGGCACTGAAGCTTTCTTT.

At least ten counts were recorded for this clonotype. The V gene is TRBV29-1, the J gene TRBJ2-1; D gene ambiguous. CDR3 length: 13 amino acids. Germline loops: CDR1 SQVTM, CDR2 ANQGSEA. V lost 8 bases and J 8 bases, leaving 19 bases between the germline ends. CDR3 amino acids: CSCQVRLLDEQFF. The CDR3 bases are TGCAGCTGCCAGGTCCGCCTTTTGGATGAGCAGTTCTTC.

This clonotype was found many times. V and J are TRBV7-9 and TRBJ1-5; TRBD1 might be the D (6 bases). This CDR3 is 14 amino acids long. Germline loops: CDR1 SEHNR, CDR2 FQNEAQ (reference sequence). V lost 4 bases, J lost 7 bases, and 14 bases lay in between. The chain's CDR3 is CASSSGQSTQPQHF. CDR3 DNA: TGTGCCAGCAGCTCAGGACAGAGCACGCAGCCCCAGCATTTT.

This clonotype was counted many times. The V and J genes are TRBV20-1 and TRBJ1-2, with unresolved D. The V and J ends lost 6 bases and 2 bases respectively, with 10 bases between them. The germline V gene encodes CDR1 DFQATT and CDR2 SNEGSKA (reference sequence). The CDR3 is made up of 12 amino acids. The CDR3: CSAHGGNYGYTF. The CDR3, as DNA: TGCAGTGCCCATGGAGGCAACTATGGCTACACCTTC.

This chain uses TRBV5-4 with TRBJ2-5; no clear D. The CDR3 covers 18 residues. Between the trimmed V and J ends, which lost 0 bases and 5 bases, there was a span of 23 bases. Germline CDR1 is SGHNT and CDR2 is YYREEE (reference sequence). This chain's CDR3 is CASSLAPGRRTFLETQYF. As DNA, the CDR3 is TGTGCCAGCAGCTTGGCCCCCGGCAGGCGCACCTTCTTGGAGACCCAGTACTTC.

This clonotype occurred many times. The V gene is TRBV5-1, the J gene TRBJ1-1; D unresolved. Germline V CDR1 and CDR2: SGHRS, YFSETQ. CDR3 length equals 13 residues. V shed 4 bases and J shed 4 bases, with 11 bases lying between them. This CDR3 reads CASSPGLGTEAFF. The CDR3, as DNA: TGCGCCAGCAGCCCGGGATTGGGCACTGAAGCTTTCTTT.

The V call is TRBV11-2, the J call TRBJ2-3, with D perhaps matching TRBD2 (5 bases). Germline CDR1 and CDR2: SGHAT and FQNNGV. The CDR3 runs 14 residues. With 4 bases removed from V and 6 bases from J, the gap between germline ends came to 14 bases. The CDR3 DNA sequence: TGTGCCAGCAGCTCCCGAGTAGCGAGGGATACGCAGTATTTT. Protein sequence: CASSSRVARDTQYF.

The V call is TRBV6-5, the J call TRBJ2-7, with 7 bases that match TRBD1. The germline CDR1 and CDR2 sequences are MNHEY and SVGAGI. Losses at the gene ends were 5 bases for V and 2 bases for J; bases not matched to a gene: 9. This CDR3 has 15 residues. CDR3 in amino acids: CASSNRDRFTYEQYF. The CDR3 nucleotides read TGTGCCAGCAGTAACCGGGACAGATTTACCTACGAGCAGTACTTC.

The chain joins TRBV10-1 to TRBJ2-1; 7 bases map to TRBD2. Germline V gene data show CDR1 as WNHNN and CDR2 as SYGVQD (reference sequence). The V gene end was trimmed by 0 bases and the J gene end by 0 bases; junction bases not matched to a gene: 5. The CDR3 contains 17 residues. The CDR3 loop reads CASSESWGGGSYNEQFF. The CDR3 nucleotides are TGCGCCAGCAGTGAGTCTTGGGGGGGGGGCTCCTACAATGAGCAGTTCTTC.

J is TRBJ2-5 and V is TRBV7-2; no reliable D call. From germline, CDR1 is SGHTA and CDR2 FQGNSA. V lost 3 bases and J 4 bases, leaving 12 bases between the germline ends. The CDR3 is 14 residues long. The CDR3 bases are TGTGCCAGCAGCTTTCTGGGTTGGGGAGAGACCCAGTACTTC. Translation gives CASSFLGWGETQYF.

This clonotype was seen many times. The chain has TRBV11-2 and TRBJ1-4; D is uncertain. The germline V and J ends were trimmed by 5 bases and 4 bases, with 8 bases remaining between them. Germline CDR1 and CDR2: SGHAT and FQNNGV. The CDR3 loop spans 13 amino acids. This CDR3 reads CASSRTVNEKLFF. The CDR3 region has the DNA TGTGCCAGCAGCCGGACTGTTAATGAAAAACTGTTTTTT.

In this sample, this clonotype turned up a few times. J is TRBJ1-5 and V is TRBV15; a weak D match, TRBD1 (6 bases). Trimming took 5 bases from V and 9 from J, leaving 20 bases between them. This CDR3 contains 15 residues. Germline values: CDR1 LNHNV, CDR2 YYDKDF (reference sequence). Here the CDR3 reads CATSPLGASPGPQHF. The DNA for the CDR3 is TGTGCCACCAGCCCCCTGGGGGCTTCCCCCGGGCCCCAGCATTTT.

This clonotype was seen repeatedly, ten times or more. This rearrangement joins TRBV6-2 or TRBV6-3 to TRBJ2-1; D is possibly TRBD1 (6 bases). V lost 6 bases, J lost 3 bases, and 9 bases lay in between. There are 13 residues in the CDR3. In germline, CDR1 is MNHEY, CDR2 SVGEGT. The CDR3 DNA follows: TGTGCCAGCAGGGGGGCCGACTACAATGAGCAGTTCTTC. Translated, it gives CASRGADYNEQFF.

This clonotype was counted many times. CDR3 loop: CASSPDSWSTEAFF. CDR3 DNA: TGCGCCAGCAGCCCCGACAGCTGGAGCACTGAAGCTTTCTTT. The genes are TRBV4-3 and TRBJ1-1, with TRBD1 as a possible D gene (5 bases). Trimming removed 4 bases at V and 4 bases at J, with 13 bases between. The CDR3 covers 14 residues. Germline V lookup: CDR1 LGHNA, CDR2 YSLEER.